Shown below are 20 T cell receptor beta chains from a single sample sequenced in a study of shared clonotypes between healthy human individuals. Profiling relied on immunoSEQ multiplex PCR, and the TCRdb table lists in-frame clones only, not all of them. Found here are 600,000 to 750,000 clones, about two thirds of them singletons; the top ten hold less than 2%. Sample: memory CD4+ T cells sorted from blood. As for subset: CD45RA-negative fraction. These receptors were collected from a woman aged 25-40 years in good health.

The CDR3 coding sequence is TGTGCCTGGAGCTTCCAAGATGAGCAGTTCTTC. Translation gives CAWSFQDEQFF. V is TRBV30 and J is TRBJ2-1; D is ambiguous. This CDR3 contains 11 residues. CDR1 and CDR2 (germline): GTSNPN, SVGIG (reference sequence). V was trimmed by 3 bases and J by 8 bases, leaving 8 bases between them.

J is TRBJ1-1 and V is TRBV19; 8 bases line up with TRBD1. CDR1 is LNHDA and CDR2 is SQIVND in the germline V gene (reference sequence). After removal of 3 bases from V and 6 bases from J, the junction contained 6 bases not matched to a gene. The CDR3 loop spans 14 amino acids. CDR3 amino acids: CASSIGQGRPEAFF. The CDR3 DNA reads TGTGCCAGTAGTATCGGACAGGGAAGGCCTGAAGCTTTCTTT.

The rearrangement uses TRBV30 and TRBJ1-6, with D unresolved. CDR3 size: 16 residues. V was cut by 1 base and J by 9 bases, with 19 bases left in between. CDR1 GTSNPN and CDR2 SVGIG come from the germline V gene (reference sequence). Written as DNA, the CDR3 is TGTGCCTGGAGTGCAATCATCCGGTCCCCGGGTTCACCCCTCCACTTT. It codes for CAWSAIIRSPGSPLHF.

The chain uses TRBV14 and TRBJ2-7; D might be TRBD1 or TRBD2, each matching 5 bases. V was trimmed by 0 bases and J by 3 bases, leaving 21 bases between them. The CDR3 spans 18 residues. CDR1 and CDR2 (germline): SGHDN, FVKESK. CDR3 sequence: CASSQDWGTGGFFYEQYF. The CDR3 DNA reads TGTGCCAGCAGCCAAGATTGGGGGACCGGCGGGTTTTTCTACGAGCAGTACTTC.

Only a few counts were recorded for this clone. The gene calls are TRBV10-3 and TRBJ2-1, with 9 bases that match TRBD2. Losses at the gene ends were 5 bases for V and 6 bases for J; bases not matched to a gene: 5. The germline V gene encodes CDR1 ENHRY and CDR2 SYGVKD. This CDR3 has 14 amino acids. Here the CDR3 reads CAISSGTSSNEQFF. The CDR3 DNA reads as TGTGCCATCAGTTCCGGGACTAGCAGCAATGAGCAGTTCTTC.

Details on this clone: Other DNA variants within this sample encode the same CDR3. The chain carries TRBV5-1 and TRBJ1-5, with D possibly being TRBD1 (6 bases). Germline lookup yields CDR1 SGHRS and CDR2 YFSETQ. The CDR3 loop spans 14 amino acids. V lost 0 bases, J lost 6 bases, and 10 bases lay in between. The CDR3 DNA reads TGCGCCAGCAGCTTGGAGGGGGGCGGTCAGCCCCAGCATTTT. It encodes CASSLEGGGQPQHF.

The chain uses TRBV27 and TRBJ2-5; D tentatively fits TRBD1 or TRBD2 (5 bases each). Trimming removed 7 bases from V and 1 base from J, with 19 bases in between. From germline, CDR1 is MNHEY and CDR2 SMNVEV (reference sequence). The CDR3 is 16 amino acids. In DNA form, the CDR3 reads TGTGCCAGCAAGTCCGGGACGATGGGCCCCCAAGAGACCCAGTACTTC. This codes for CASKSGTMGPQETQYF.

This sequence joins TRBV28 and TRBJ2-7; D gene ambiguous. Deletions cut 4 bases from V and 5 bases from J, with 12 bases between. The CDR3 contains 13 residues. CDR1 is MDHEN and CDR2 is SYDVKM in the germline V gene. The CDR3 coding sequence is TGTGCCAGCAGTTCCCGCCCAGCCCACGAGCAGTACTTC. Its translation is CASSSRPAHEQYF. The full variable domain, completed using reference TRBV28 and TRBJ2-7, is DVKVTQSSRYLVKRTGEKVFLECVQDMDHENMFWYRQDPGLGLRLIYFSYDVKMKEKGDIPEGYSVSREKKERFSLILESASTNQTSMYLCASSSRPAHEQYFGPGTRLTVT.

V gene TRBV28 combines with J gene TRBJ1-2; 8 bases match TRBD1. The CDR3 totals 15 residues. V was pared by 6 bases and J by 4 bases, with 10 bases of the junction left unmatched. Per germline, CDR1 MDHEN and CDR2 SYDVKM. CDR3 sequence reads: CASRPPTGALYGYTF. CDR3 DNA sequence: TGTGCCAGCAGACCCCCGACAGGGGCCCTCTATGGCTACACCTTC.

V is TRBV19 and J is TRBJ2-2; 10 bases align to TRBD1. V trimming: 8 bases; J trimming: 7 bases; junction bases outside the gene matches: 7. CDR1 is LNHDA and CDR2 is SQIVND in the germline V gene (reference sequence). The CDR3 length is 14 residues. The CDR3 loop reads CASRDRGLVGELFF. In DNA form, the CDR3 reads TGTGCCAGTCGGGACAGGGGATTAGTCGGGGAGCTGTTTTTT.

V is TRBV6-4 and J is TRBJ2-7; D unclear. Trimming cost V 0 bases and J 1 base, with 10 bases left between them. Germline-derived CDR1 and CDR2 are MRHNA and SNTAGT. The CDR3 contains 15 residues. The CDR3 nucleotides are TGTGCCAGCAGTGACTCTGGGTTGGCGTCCTACGAGCAGTACTTC. Translation gives CASSDSGLASYEQYF.

The chain has TRBV19 and TRBJ1-4; weak D call: TRBD1 (6 bases). The germline V and J ends were trimmed by 6 bases and 8 bases, with 13 bases remaining between them. In germline, CDR1 is LNHDA, CDR2 SQIVND (reference sequence). The CDR3 totals 13 residues. CDR3 in amino acids: CASSRGLYEKLFF. As DNA, the CDR3 is TGTGCCAGTAGCAGGGGTCTCTACGAAAAACTGTTTTTT.

This sequence joins TRBV5-1 and TRBJ2-7; the match to TRBD2 covers 9 bases. CDR1 is SGHRS and CDR2 is YFSETQ in the germline V gene. Germline trimming cut 7 bases from V and 0 bases from J; bases unmatched to any gene: 8. The CDR3 loop spans 15 amino acids. This CDR3 reads CASSTLAGASYEQYF. The CDR3 DNA sequence: TGCGCCAGCTCTACCTTAGCGGGAGCCTCCTACGAGCAGTACTTC.

For this clone: Being one base from a much bigger clone, this may be a read error. This same CDR3 is encoded by further DNA sequences in the sample. V gene TRBV5-1 combines with J gene TRBJ2-1, with D perhaps TRBD2 (5 bases). Germline loops: CDR1 SGHRS, CDR2 YFSETQ. The CDR3 totals 15 residues. V lost 3 bases to trimming and J lost 0 bases, with 10 bases between them. The CDR3 DNA follows: TGCGCCAGCAGCTCGGACTCCAGCTCCTACAATGAGCAGTTCTTC. It is translated as CASSSDSSSYNEQFF. Filled out from reference TRBV5-1 and TRBJ2-1, the complete variable domain reads KAGVTQTPRYLIKTRGQQVTLSCSPISGHRSVSWYQQTPGQGLQFLFEYFSETQRNKGNFPGRFSGRQFSNSRSEMNVSTLELGDSALYLCASSSDSSSYNEQFFGPGTRLTVL.

This clone appeared a few times. This sequence joins TRBV6-5 and TRBJ2-3; D unclear. Germline CDR1 MNHEY, CDR2 SVGAGI. The CDR3 is made up of 13 amino acids. The V and J ends lost 8 bases and 2 bases respectively, with 11 bases between them. The chain's CDR3 is CASASVVTDTQYF. The CDR3 nucleotides read TGTGCCAGCGCTTCTGTAGTCACAGATACGCAGTATTTT.

The V call is TRBV29-1, the J call TRBJ2-1; TRBD2 matches at 8 bases. The CDR3 runs 13 residues. Germline V CDR1 and CDR2: SQVTM, ANQGSEA. Losses at the gene ends were 5 bases for V and 8 bases for J; bases not matched to a gene: 8. CDR3 in amino acids: CSVRSGGRDEQFF. CDR3 sequence (DNA): TGCAGCGTTCGGTCGGGAGGGCGCGATGAGCAGTTCTTC.

The chain is built from TRBV7-9 and TRBJ2-1; D is unclear. V was clipped by 5 bases and J by 7 bases, with 9 bases between them. The CDR3 has 12 amino acids. CDR1 is SEHNR, CDR2 FQNEAQ, per germline (reference sequence). CDR3 loop: CASSPLVNEQFF. CDR3 coding DNA: TGTGCCAGCAGCCCCCTAGTGAATGAGCAGTTCTTC.

V gene TRBV30 combines with J gene TRBJ2-1; TRBD2 aligns across 14 bases. V lost 5 bases and J lost 15; bases outside the gene matches: 9. The CDR3 consists of 13 residues. Germline CDR1 is GTSNPN and CDR2 is SVGIG (reference sequence). Written as DNA, the CDR3 is TGTGCCTGGGGACTAGCGGGAGGATCCCCTAGGTTCTTC. It encodes CAWGLAGGSPRFF.

The chain combines TRBV6-5 with TRBJ2-3; no definite D call. The V and J ends lost 4 bases and 0 bases respectively, with 11 bases between them. Germline-derived CDR1 and CDR2 are MNHEY and SVGAGI. The CDR3 covers 15 residues. The CDR3 sequence: CASSFSRISTDTQYF. The CDR3 nucleotides read TGTGCCAGCAGTTTCTCCAGGATTAGCACAGATACGCAGTATTTT.

The rearrangement uses TRBV5-1 and TRBJ1-2; 9 bases are shared with TRBD1. The CDR3 runs 16 residues. Germline-derived CDR1 and CDR2 are SGHRS and YFSETQ. J was trimmed by 3 bases and V by 5 bases; bases with no gene match: 11. The CDR3 protein is CASRGGQGPFYYGYTF. DNA of the CDR3: TGCGCCAGCAGAGGGGGACAGGGTCCCTTTTACTATGGCTACACCTTC.